What follows are 8 T cell receptor beta chains derived from one specimen sequenced in a study of blood T cell repertoires in COVID-19. Profiled with immunoSEQ multiplex PCR; TCRdb holds only in-frame clones, not every one. The table has around 250,000 clones, about four fifths seen once. Sequences were obtained from peripheral blood. The receptors originated from an elderly man with acute or convalescent COVID-19.

The V and J genes are TRBV28 and TRBJ1-4, with TRBD1 as a possible D gene (5 bases). CDR1 and CDR2 from the germline V gene are MDHEN and SYDVKM. The CDR3 covers 15 residues. Trimming pared 1 base from V and 2 bases from J, leaving 8 bases between. The CDR3 loop is CASSLLSGTNEKLFF. Here the CDR3 DNA reads TGTGCCAGCAGTTTATTGTCAGGGACTAATGAAAAACTGTTTTTT.

Here the CDR3 reads CASSLGGWSYGYTF. CDR3 sequence (DNA): TGCGCCAGCAGCCTCGGAGGGTGGAGCTATGGCTACACCTTC. The V call is TRBV4-1, the J call TRBJ1-2; D gene uncertain. V was cut by 4 bases and J by 4 bases, with 13 bases left in between. This CDR3 has 14 residues. Germline values: CDR1 MGHRA, CDR2 YSYEKL.

The rearrangement uses TRBV6-2 or TRBV6-3 and TRBJ1-5; TRBD1 is a possible D gene (5 bases). The germline V and J ends were trimmed by 1 base and 4 bases, with 11 bases remaining between them. The germline V gene has CDR1 MNHEY and CDR2 SVGEGT. This CDR3 comprises 15 residues. CDR3 DNA sequence: TGTGCCAGCAGTTACTGGCAGGGTAAAAATCAGCCCCAGCATTTT. This gives the protein CASSYWQGKNQPQHF.

V gene TRBV18 combines with J gene TRBJ1-3; D is unclear. This CDR3 has 13 residues. V lost 8 bases to trimming and J lost 0 bases, with 8 bases between them. Germline lookup yields CDR1 KGHSH and CDR2 LQKENI. In nucleotides, the CDR3 is TGTGCCAGCACGGGAAGCTCTGGAAACACCATATATTTT. Its translation: CASTGSSGNTIYF.

The chain couples TRBV18 to TRBJ2-7, with a possible D match to TRBD1 (6 bases). Trimming cost V 1 base and J 1 base, with 11 bases left between them. Germline CDR1 is KGHSH and CDR2 is LQKENI. This CDR3 has 15 amino acids. The CDR3 bases are TGTGCCAGCTCACCACGTCCCGGGACATCCTACGAGCAGTACTTC. Its translation: CASSPRPGTSYEQYF.

This clone was recorded once. The CDR3 nucleotides are TGTGCCAGTAGAACTGCAACTAATGAAAAACTGTTTTTT. Translating it yields CASRTATNEKLFF. This chain links TRBV19 with TRBJ1-4, with D unclear. The CDR3 contains 13 residues. The ends were cut back, 6 bases at V and 0 bases at J, with 5 bases in the middle. From germline, CDR1 is LNHDA and CDR2 SQIVND (reference sequence).

The chain links TRBV14 to TRBJ1-6; 8 bases line up with TRBD1. CDR3 size: 14 residues. The germline CDR1 and CDR2 sequences are SGHDN and FVKESK. V shed 1 base, J shed 9 bases, and the junction held 2 bases outside the gene matches. CDR3 in DNA: TGTGCCAGCAGCCAAGTAGGACAGGGTTCACCCCTCCACTTT. Protein: CASSQVGQGSPLHF.

The rearrangement joins TRBV6-4 to TRBJ2-7, with 11 bases matching TRBD2. V trimming: 9 bases; J trimming: 2 bases; junction bases outside the gene matches: 9. Germline CDR1 reads MRHNA; CDR2 reads SNTAGT. This CDR3 region has 15 residues. DNA of the CDR3: TGTGCCAGAAAACAGACTAGCGGGACAACCTACGAGCAGTACTTC. Its translation is CARKQTSGTTYEQYF.